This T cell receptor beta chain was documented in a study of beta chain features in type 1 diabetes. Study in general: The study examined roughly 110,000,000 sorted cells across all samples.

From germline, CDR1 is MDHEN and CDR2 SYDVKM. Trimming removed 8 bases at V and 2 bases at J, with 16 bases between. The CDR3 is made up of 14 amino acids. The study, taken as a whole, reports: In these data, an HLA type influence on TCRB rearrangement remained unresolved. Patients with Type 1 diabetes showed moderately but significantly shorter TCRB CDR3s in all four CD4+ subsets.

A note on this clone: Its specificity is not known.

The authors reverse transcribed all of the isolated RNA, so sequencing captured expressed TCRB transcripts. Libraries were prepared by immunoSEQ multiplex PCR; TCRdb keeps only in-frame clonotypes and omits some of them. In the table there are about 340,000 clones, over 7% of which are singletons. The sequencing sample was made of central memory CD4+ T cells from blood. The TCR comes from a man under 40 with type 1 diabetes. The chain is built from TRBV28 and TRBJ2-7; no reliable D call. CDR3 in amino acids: CASVGAKYPYEQYF. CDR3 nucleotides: TGTGCCAGCGTCGGTGCCAAGTACCCCTACGAGCAGTACTTC.